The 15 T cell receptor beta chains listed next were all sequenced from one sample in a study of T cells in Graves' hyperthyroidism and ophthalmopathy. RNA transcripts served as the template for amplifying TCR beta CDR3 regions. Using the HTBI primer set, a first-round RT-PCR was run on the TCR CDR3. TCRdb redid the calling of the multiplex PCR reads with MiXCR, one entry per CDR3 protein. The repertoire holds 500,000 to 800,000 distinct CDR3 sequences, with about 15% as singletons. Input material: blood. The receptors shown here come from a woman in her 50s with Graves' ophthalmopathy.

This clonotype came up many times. The CDR3 sequence: CASSVGGQASSYEQYF. DNA of the CDR3: TGTGCCAGCAGCGTAGGGGGACAGGCTAGCTCCTACGAGCAGTACTTC. The chain recombines TRBV9 with TRBJ2-7; 8 nucleotides align to TRBD1. V gave up 0 bases and J gave up 0 bases; unmatched junction bases: 5. The CDR3 totals 16 residues. Per germline, CDR1 SGDLS and CDR2 YYNGEE.

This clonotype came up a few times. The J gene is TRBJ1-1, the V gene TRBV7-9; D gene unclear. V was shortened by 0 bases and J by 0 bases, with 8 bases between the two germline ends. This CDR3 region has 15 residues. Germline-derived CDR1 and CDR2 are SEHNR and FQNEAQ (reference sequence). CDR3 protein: CASSLALEMNTEAFF. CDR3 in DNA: TGTGCCAGCAGCTTAGCGCTGGAGATGAACACTGAAGCTTTCTTT.

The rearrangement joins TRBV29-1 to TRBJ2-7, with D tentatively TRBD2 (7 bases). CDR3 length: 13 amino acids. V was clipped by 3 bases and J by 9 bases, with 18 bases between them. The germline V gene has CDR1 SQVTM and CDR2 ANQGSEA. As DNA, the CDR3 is TGCAGCGTTGAGAGGAATGGGGGGGCCGCGCAGTACTTC. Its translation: CSVERNGGAAQYF.

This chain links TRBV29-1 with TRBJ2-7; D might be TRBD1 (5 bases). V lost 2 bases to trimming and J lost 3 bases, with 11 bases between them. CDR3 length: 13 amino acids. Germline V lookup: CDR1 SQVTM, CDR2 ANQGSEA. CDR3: CSVEISGIYEQYF. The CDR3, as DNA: TGCAGCGTTGAAATTTCAGGGATCTACGAGCAGTACTTC.

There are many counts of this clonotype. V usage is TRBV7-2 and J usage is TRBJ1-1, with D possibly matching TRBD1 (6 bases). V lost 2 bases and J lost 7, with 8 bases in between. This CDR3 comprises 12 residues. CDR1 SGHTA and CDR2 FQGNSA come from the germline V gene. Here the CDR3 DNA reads TGTGCCAGCAGCTTACACAGGGTTGAAGCTTTCTTT. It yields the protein CASSLHRVEAFF.

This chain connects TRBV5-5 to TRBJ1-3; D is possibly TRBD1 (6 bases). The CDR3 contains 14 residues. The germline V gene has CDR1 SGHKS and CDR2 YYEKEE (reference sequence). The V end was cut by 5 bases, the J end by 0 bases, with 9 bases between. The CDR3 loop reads CASRDSHSGNTIYF. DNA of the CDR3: TGTGCCAGCAGGGACAGCCACTCTGGAAACACCATATATTTT.

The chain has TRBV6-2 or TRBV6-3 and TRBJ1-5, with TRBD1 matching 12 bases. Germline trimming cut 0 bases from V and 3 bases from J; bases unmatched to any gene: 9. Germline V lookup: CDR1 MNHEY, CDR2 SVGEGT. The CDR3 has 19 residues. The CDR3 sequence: CASSYSGTGGGKDNQPQHF. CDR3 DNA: TGTGCCAGCAGTTACTCCGGGACAGGGGGCGGAAAGGACAATCAGCCCCAGCATTTT.

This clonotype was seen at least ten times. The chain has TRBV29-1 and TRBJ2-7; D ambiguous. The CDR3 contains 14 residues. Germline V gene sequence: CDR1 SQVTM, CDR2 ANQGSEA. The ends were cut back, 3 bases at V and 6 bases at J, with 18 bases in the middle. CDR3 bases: TGCAGCGTTGACAGGACCCAGGACCTTACCGAGCAGTACTTC. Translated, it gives CSVDRTQDLTEQYF.

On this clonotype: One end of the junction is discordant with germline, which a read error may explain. The CDR3 DNA is TGCGCCAGCAGCCAAGAACAGGGGGGGCCCGGGGAGCTGTCTTTT. Translation gives CASSQEQGGPGELSF. This rearrangement joins TRBV4-3 to TRBJ2-2; perhaps TRBD1 as D (8 bases). This CDR3 spans 15 amino acids. Germline V gene data show CDR1 as LGHNA and CDR2 as YSLEER.

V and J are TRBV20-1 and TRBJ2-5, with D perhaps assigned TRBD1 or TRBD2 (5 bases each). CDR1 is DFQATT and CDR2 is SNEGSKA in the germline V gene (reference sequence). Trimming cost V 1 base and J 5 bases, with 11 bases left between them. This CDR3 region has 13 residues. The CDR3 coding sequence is TGCAGTGCTAGAGTCGGGACGTGGGAGACCCAGTACTTC. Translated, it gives CSARVGTWETQYF.

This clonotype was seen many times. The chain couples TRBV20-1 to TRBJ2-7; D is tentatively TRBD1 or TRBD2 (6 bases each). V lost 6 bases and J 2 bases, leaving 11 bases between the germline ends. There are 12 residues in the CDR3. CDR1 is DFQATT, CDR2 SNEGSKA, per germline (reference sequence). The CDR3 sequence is CSAPRGAYEQYF. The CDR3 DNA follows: TGCAGTGCCCCTAGGGGGGCCTACGAGCAGTACTTC.

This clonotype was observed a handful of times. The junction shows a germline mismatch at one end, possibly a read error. CDR3 in DNA: TGCGGTGCTAGGCCGGGACAGGGGGCTTGGGAGCAGTACTTC. Translating gives CGARPGQGAWEQYF. V gene TRBV20-1 combines with J gene TRBJ2-7; the match to TRBD1 covers 12 bases. This CDR3 has 14 amino acids. CDR1 is DFQATT, CDR2 SNEGSKA, per germline (reference sequence).

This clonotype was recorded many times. The CDR3: CASSEGTGTSGYEQYF. The DNA of the CDR3 is TGTGCCAGCAGTGAGGGAACCGGGACTAGCGGGTACGAGCAGTACTTC. J is TRBJ2-7 and V is TRBV2; the match to TRBD2 covers 12 bases. Per the germline V gene, CDR1 is SNHLY and CDR2 is FYNNEI. J lost 4 bases, V lost 3 bases, and 7 bases had no gene match. The CDR3 runs to 16 residues.

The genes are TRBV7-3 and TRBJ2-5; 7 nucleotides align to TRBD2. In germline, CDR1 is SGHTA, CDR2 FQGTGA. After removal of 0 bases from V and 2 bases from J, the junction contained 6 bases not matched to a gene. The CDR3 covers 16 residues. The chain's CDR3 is CASSLTLASGQETQYF. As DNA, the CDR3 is TGTGCCAGCAGCTTAACGCTGGCTAGCGGACAAGAGACCCAGTACTTC.

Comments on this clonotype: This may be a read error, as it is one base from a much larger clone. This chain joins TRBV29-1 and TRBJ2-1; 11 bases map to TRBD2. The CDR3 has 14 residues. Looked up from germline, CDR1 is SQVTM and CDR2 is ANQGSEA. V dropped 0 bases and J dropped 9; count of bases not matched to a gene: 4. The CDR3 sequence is CSVEELAGVLEQFF. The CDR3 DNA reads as TGCAGCGTTGAAGAACTAGCGGGAGTTCTTGAGCAGTTCTTC.